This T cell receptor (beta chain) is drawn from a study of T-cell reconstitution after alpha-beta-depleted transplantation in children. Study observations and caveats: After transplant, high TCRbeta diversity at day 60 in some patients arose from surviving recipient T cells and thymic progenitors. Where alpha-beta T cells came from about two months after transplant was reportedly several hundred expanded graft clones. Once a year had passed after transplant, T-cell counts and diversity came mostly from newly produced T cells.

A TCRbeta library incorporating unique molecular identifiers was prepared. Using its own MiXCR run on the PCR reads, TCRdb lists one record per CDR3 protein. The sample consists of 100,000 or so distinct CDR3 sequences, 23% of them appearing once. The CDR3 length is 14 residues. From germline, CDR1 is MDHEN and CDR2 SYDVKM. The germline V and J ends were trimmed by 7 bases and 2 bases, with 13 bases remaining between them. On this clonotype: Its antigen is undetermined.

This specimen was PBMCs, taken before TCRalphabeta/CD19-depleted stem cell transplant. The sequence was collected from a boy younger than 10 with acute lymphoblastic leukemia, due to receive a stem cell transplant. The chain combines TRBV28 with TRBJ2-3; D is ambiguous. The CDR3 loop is CASTRMAVTDTQYF. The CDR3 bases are TGTGCCAGCACCCGAATGGCGGTCACAGATACGCAGTATTTT.